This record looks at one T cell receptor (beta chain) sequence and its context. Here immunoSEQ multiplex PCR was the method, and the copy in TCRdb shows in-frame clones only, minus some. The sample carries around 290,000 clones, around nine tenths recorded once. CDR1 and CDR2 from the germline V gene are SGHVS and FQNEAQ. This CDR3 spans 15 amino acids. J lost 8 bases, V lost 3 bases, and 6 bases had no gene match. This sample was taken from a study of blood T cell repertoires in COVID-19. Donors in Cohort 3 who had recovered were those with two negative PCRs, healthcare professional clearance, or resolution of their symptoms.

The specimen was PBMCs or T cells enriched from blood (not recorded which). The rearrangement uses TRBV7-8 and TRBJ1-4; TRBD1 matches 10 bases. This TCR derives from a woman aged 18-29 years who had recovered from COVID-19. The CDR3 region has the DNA TGTGCCAGCAGCTTGGGACAGGGGCCGTACGAAAAACTGTTTTTT. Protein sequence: CASSLGQGPYEKLFF.